This T cell receptor beta chain was sequenced for a study of long-term antiretroviral therapy in people with HIV. The V segment lost 1 base and the J segment 1 base; nucleotides outside the gene matches: 5. The germline gives CDR1 MGHDK, CDR2 SYGVNS. This CDR3 comprises 16 residues. Specimens held about 0.95-10 million cryopreserved PBMC prior to DNA extraction. A v3.0 immunoSEQ assay was performed at survey level. Measured with immunoSEQ multiplex PCR; TCRdb has only the in-frame clones, and not every one. The sample lists 35,000 to 40,000 clones, around 86% seen once, with around 5% in the top ten. The genes are TRBV25-1 and TRBJ1-1, with 8 bases aligning to TRBD1. The clonotype comes from a man younger than 35 with HIV. Material: unsorted PBMCs, obtained 1.5 years after starting antiretroviral therapy. CDR3 residues: CASSELSGGTNTEAFF. CDR3 nucleotide sequence: TGTGCCAGCAGTGAATTGTCAGGGGGCACGAACACTGAAGCTTTCTTT.